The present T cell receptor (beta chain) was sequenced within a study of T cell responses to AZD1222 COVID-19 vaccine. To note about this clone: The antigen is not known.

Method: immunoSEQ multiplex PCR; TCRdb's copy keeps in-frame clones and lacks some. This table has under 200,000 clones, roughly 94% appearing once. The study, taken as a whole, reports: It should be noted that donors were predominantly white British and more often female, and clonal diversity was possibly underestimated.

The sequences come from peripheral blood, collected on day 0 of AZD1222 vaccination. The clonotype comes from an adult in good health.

The CDR3 coding sequence is TGTGCCAGCAACAGGGGGCTTACGAACACTGAAGCTTTCTTT. It is translated as CASNRGLTNTEAFF. This chain uses TRBV5-5 with TRBJ1-1; TRBD1 aligns across 9 bases. The ends lost 6 bases at V and 1 base at J; junction bases unmatched: 4. Germline V CDR1 and CDR2: SGHKS, YYEKEE (reference sequence). This CDR3 is 14 amino acids long.